The 32 T cell receptor beta chains listed next were all sequenced from one sample in a study of monozygotic twins with inflammatory bowel disease. From the 5' RACE reads, TCRdb lists one entry per CDR3 protein and no DNA. Its table lists 70,000 to 95,000 distinct CDR3 sequences. The sample was blood. The receptors derive from a human donor with ulcerative colitis or Crohn's disease, or a healthy co-twin of an affected twin (not recorded which).

V is TRBV25-1 and J is TRBJ1-1; without DNA, the TCRdb call of TRBD1 cannot be checked. The germline CDR1 and CDR2 sequences are MGHDK and SYGVNS. This CDR3 comprises 14 residues. The CDR3 protein is CASRADRVGTEAFF.

V gene TRBV2 combines with J gene TRBJ2-3; TCRdb outputs TRBD2, but without DNA this stays unchecked. The CDR3 covers 18 residues. Germline CDR1 reads SNHLY; CDR2 reads FYNNEI. Here the CDR3 reads CASSQLAGGLLGTDTQYF.

This rearrangement joins TRBV20-1 to TRBJ2-5. This CDR3 is 11 amino acids long. Germline CDR1 is DFQATT and CDR2 is SNEGSKA (reference sequence). The CDR3 is CSAVEIETQYF.

The genes are TRBV7-6 and TRBJ2-1; TCRdb indicates TRBD1, and absent DNA this call remains unverified. Germline CDR1 and CDR2: SGHVS and FNYEAQ. This CDR3 has 14 residues. The CDR3 region is CASSLVGNYNEQFF.

The V and J genes are TRBV20-1 and TRBJ2-1; there is no DNA to check the TCRdb D call of TRBD2. Germline V gene sequence: CDR1 DFQATT, CDR2 SNEGSKA (reference sequence). The CDR3 extends over 16 amino acids. The CDR3 sequence: CSANSFILARGDEQFF.

The rearrangement links TRBV4-1 to TRBJ2-3; TCRdb lists TRBD1, though no DNA is available to test this call. Looked up from germline, CDR1 is MGHRA and CDR2 is YSYEKL. CDR3 length: 16 amino acids. The CDR3 here is CASSRARGKSTDTQYF.

The V and J genes are TRBV29-1 and TRBJ2-1; TCRdb's D gene call, TRBD1, goes unchecked for lack of DNA. The CDR3 loop spans 15 amino acids. Germline loops: CDR1 SQVTM, CDR2 ANQGSEA. The CDR3 loop reads CSARTGSQSYNEQFF.

The chain joins TRBV19 to TRBJ2-3; without DNA, the TCRdb call of TRBD1 cannot be checked. The CDR3 length is 17 residues. The germline V gene encodes CDR1 LNHDA and CDR2 SQIVND (reference sequence). The CDR3 region is CASSTPSGRQSADTQYF.

This chain connects TRBV20-1 to TRBJ2-7; TCRdb gives TRBD2 as the D gene, but with no DNA this cannot be confirmed. The CDR3 spans 13 residues. Germline V gene data show CDR1 as DFQATT and CDR2 as SNEGSKA (reference sequence). The CDR3: CSASGGPNYEQYF.

The CDR3 spells CATSPTETTGELFF. The V gene is TRBV24-1, the J gene TRBJ2-2; no DNA is available, so the TRBD1 call from TCRdb remains unchecked. Looked up from germline, CDR1 is KGHDR and CDR2 is SFDVKD. The length of the CDR3 is 14 residues.

J is TRBJ1-1 and V is TRBV6-5; the TRBD1 assignment by TCRdb is unverifiable without DNA. The germline gives CDR1 MNHEY, CDR2 SVGAGI. The CDR3 has 17 amino acids. CDR3 amino acids: CASSYATGGEGSTEAFF.

The rearrangement uses TRBV2 and TRBJ1-3; TCRdb gives TRBD1 as the D gene, but with no DNA this cannot be confirmed. Germline V lookup: CDR1 SNHLY, CDR2 FYNNEI. This CDR3 has 16 amino acids. The CDR3 loop is CASSEDPGALGNTIYF.

The CDR3 loop reads CASGLTGTNYGYTF. V gene TRBV6-6 combines with J gene TRBJ1-2; TCRdb calls TRBD1, which cannot be checked without DNA. The CDR3 extends over 14 amino acids. The germline V gene has CDR1 MNHNY and CDR2 SVGAGI (reference sequence).

The rearrangement links TRBV21-1 to TRBJ1-3; lacking DNA, the TRBD1 call made by TCRdb goes unchecked. TRBV21-1 is given as a pseudogene. The CDR3 consists of 13 residues. The CDR3 is CASRQGTGNTIYF.

This chain connects TRBV4-1 to TRBJ1-4. Germline V gene lookup returns CDR1 MGHRA and CDR2 YSYEKL. The CDR3 extends over 16 amino acids. The CDR3 protein is CASSQDGSGFREKLFF.

V is TRBV24-1 and J is TRBJ2-2. The CDR3 has 14 amino acids. Per the germline V gene, CDR1 is KGHDR and CDR2 is SFDVKD. CDR3 amino acids: CATSANHRTGELFF.

The chain combines TRBV12-3 or TRBV12-4 with TRBJ1-6. This CDR3 is 16 amino acids long. CDR3 loop: CASSLAFRTANSPLHF.

The genes are TRBV5-1 and TRBJ2-5; checking the TCRdb D call of TRBD1 is not possible without DNA. Germline CDR1 reads SGHRS; CDR2 reads YFSETQ. The CDR3 is 14 amino acids. The CDR3 sequence: CASSFGTGLETQYF. The full variable domain, rest sourced from reference TRBV5-1 and TRBJ2-5, is KAGVTQTPRYLIKTRGQQVTLSCSPISGHRSVSWYQQTPGQGLQFLFEYFSETQRNKGNFPGRFSGRQFSNSRSEMNVSTLELGDSALYLCASSFGTGLETQYFGPGTRLLVL.

J is TRBJ2-7 and V is TRBV20-1; TCRdb's assignment of TRBD2 cannot be checked, as there is no DNA. This CDR3 spans 16 amino acids. Germline V lookup: CDR1 DFQATT, CDR2 SNEGSKA (reference sequence). CDR3 sequence reads: CSARDIRGLAGAEQYF.

The chain is built from TRBV19 and TRBJ2-3; the D call from TCRdb, TRBD1, cannot be confirmed without DNA. CDR3 size: 16 residues. Germline V gene sequence: CDR1 LNHDA, CDR2 SQIVND (reference sequence). This CDR3 reads CASSLLSGQSTDTQYF.

The genes are TRBV20-1 and TRBJ2-7; the TCRdb D gene call, TRBD1, has no DNA to confirm it. Germline-derived CDR1 and CDR2 are DFQATT and SNEGSKA (reference sequence). The CDR3 length is 13 residues. The CDR3 sequence is CSARDGRYYEQYF.

The rearrangement joins TRBV7-2 to TRBJ2-2. Per the germline V gene, CDR1 is SGHTA and CDR2 is FQGNSA. The CDR3 contains 17 residues. This CDR3 is CASILRLGFENTGELFF.

The CDR3 here is CASSQVSGGGQPQHF. This chain uses TRBV4-1 with TRBJ1-5; TCRdb calls TRBD1, which cannot be checked without DNA. There are 15 residues in the CDR3. CDR1 and CDR2 (germline): MGHRA, YSYEKL.

The chain combines TRBV5-6 with TRBJ2-3; without DNA, the TCRdb call of TRBD1 cannot be checked. The CDR3 has 14 amino acids. Germline-derived CDR1 and CDR2 are SGHDT and YYEEEE. The CDR3 sequence: CASSPTGVRSTQYF.

The V gene is TRBV20-1, the J gene TRBJ2-1; the D call of TRBD1 rests on TCRdb alone, since no DNA is present to check it. In germline, CDR1 is DFQATT, CDR2 SNEGSKA (reference sequence). The CDR3 contains 15 residues. Here the CDR3 reads CSGYLGGQGVNEQFF.

J is TRBJ1-5 and V is TRBV25-1. The CDR3 is 14 residues long. Germline V gene lookup returns CDR1 MGHDK and CDR2 SYGVNS. The CDR3 here is CASSGWDSNQPQHF. The entire variable domain, with the rest obtained from reference TRBV25-1 and TRBJ1-5, is as follows: EADIYQTPRYLVIGTGKKITLECSQTMGHDKMYWYQQDPGMELHLIHYSYGVNSTEKGDLSSESTVSRIRTEHFPLTLESARPSHTSQYLCASSGWDSNQPQHFGDGTRLSIL.

The J gene is TRBJ2-7, the V gene TRBV29-1. This CDR3 has 12 residues. The germline gives CDR1 SQVTM, CDR2 ANQGSEA. CDR3 amino acids: CSVLVTSYEQYF.

The chain employs TRBV2 and TRBJ1-5; TCRdb indicates TRBD1, and absent DNA this call remains unverified. The CDR3 consists of 15 residues. CDR1 and CDR2 from the germline V gene are SNHLY and FYNNEI. The CDR3 loop reads CASSSTGDSNQPQHF.

This chain uses TRBV6-2 or TRBV6-3 with TRBJ1-1. The CDR3 runs to 13 residues. In germline, CDR1 is MNHEY, CDR2 SVGEGT. The CDR3 protein is CASRPTRNTEAFF.

This CDR3 reads CSAKSPAVTNEKLFF. The chain is built from TRBV20-1 and TRBJ1-4; TCRdb proposes TRBD1, but this gene call is untestable without DNA. Germline V CDR1 and CDR2: DFQATT, SNEGSKA (reference sequence). This CDR3 region has 15 residues.

This rearrangement joins TRBV23-1 to TRBJ2-1; lacking DNA, the TRBD2 call made by TCRdb goes unchecked. TRBV23-1 is an ORF, with its function uncertain. The CDR3 consists of 20 residues. The chain's CDR3 is CASSQSGTSGGRSSYNEQFF.

The chain carries TRBV5-1 and TRBJ1-5. Germline V CDR1 and CDR2: SGHRS, YFSETQ. This CDR3 spans 18 amino acids. CDR3 region: CASSLAGYRASSNQPQHF.